Listed here are 27 T cell receptor beta chains from one sample, sequenced in a study of cytomegalovirus exposure and HLA in healthy donors. The PCR employed 60 Vbeta primers together with 13 Jbeta primers. Measured with immunoSEQ multiplex PCR; TCRdb has only the in-frame clones, and not every one. The sample has about 75,000 clones; around 80% are singletons. Specimen: PBMCs. The receptors here all came from a man between 70 and 80 years old in good health and CMV-seropositive.

This clone has more than one count but fewer than ten. This chain joins TRBV5-4 and TRBJ1-2; the D gene is possibly TRBD1 (6 bases). The CDR3 spans 13 residues. Per the germline V gene, CDR1 is SGHNT and CDR2 is YYREEE (reference sequence). V lost 1 base to trimming and J lost 4 bases, with 8 bases between them. This chain's CDR3 is CASSLNRVYGYTF. The DNA for the CDR3 is TGTGCCAGCAGCTTGAACAGGGTCTATGGCTACACCTTC. The full variable domain, with the rest looked up from reference TRBV5-4 and TRBJ1-2, is ETGVTQSPTHLIKTRGQQVTLRCSSQSGHNTVSWYQQALGQGPQFIFQYYREEENGRGNFPPRFSGLQFPNYSSELNVNALELDDSALYLCASSLNRVYGYTFGSGTRLTVV.

This rearrangement joins TRBV11-2 to TRBJ2-1, with D tentatively TRBD1 (6 bases). The CDR3 is made up of 13 amino acids. The ends were cut back, 5 bases at V and 6 bases at J, with 11 bases in the middle. Germline assignment: CDR1 SGHAT and CDR2 FQNNGV. The CDR3 reads CASSLGQSNEQFF. The CDR3 region has the DNA TGTGCCAGCAGCCTAGGACAGAGCAATGAGCAGTTCTTC.

The chain uses TRBV6-5 and TRBJ2-7; 9 positions match TRBD1. Germline assignment: CDR1 MNHEY and CDR2 SVGAGI. This CDR3 has 14 amino acids. The V gene end was trimmed by 5 bases and the J gene end by 3 bases; junction bases not matched to a gene: 5. The DNA for the CDR3 is TGTGCCAGCAGTAGAATGGGACAGGGCTACGAGCAGTACTTC. This translates into CASSRMGQGYEQYF.

The rearrangement uses TRBV29-1 and TRBJ2-7; TRBD2 might be the D (6 bases). Trimming took 1 base from V and 1 from J, leaving 17 bases between them. Germline V gives CDR1 SQVTM, CDR2 ANQGSEA. The CDR3 has 16 amino acids. The CDR3: CSVEGADSAGSYEQYF. The CDR3 DNA follows: TGCAGCGTTGAAGGGGCCGATTCGGCGGGATCCTACGAGCAGTACTTC.

The chain is built from TRBV6-1 and TRBJ2-5; 9 nucleotides match TRBD1. Germline V gene lookup returns CDR1 MNHNS and CDR2 SASEGT. CDR3 size: 16 residues. V gave up 3 bases and J gave up 5 bases; unmatched junction bases: 10. CDR3 sequence: CASSDDTGTGRETQYF. CDR3 coding DNA: TGTGCCAGCAGTGACGATACCGGGACAGGGAGGGAGACCCAGTACTTC.

The chain carries TRBV13 and TRBJ1-4; possible D gene TRBD1, 5 bases. Deletions cut 4 bases from V and 7 bases from J, with 16 bases between. In germline, CDR1 is PRHDT, CDR2 FYEKMQ (reference sequence). CDR3 length: 15 amino acids. The CDR3 here is CASSSPGTGGEKLFF. In nucleotides, the CDR3 is TGTGCCAGCAGCTCTCCAGGGACCGGGGGTGAAAAACTGTTTTTT.

In the case of this clone: Distinct nucleotide sequences in the sample also encode this CDR3. The genes are TRBV9 and TRBJ2-2, with D possibly TRBD2 on 6 matching bases. V was clipped by 0 bases and J by 1 base, with 7 bases between them. Germline V gene sequence: CDR1 SGDLS, CDR2 YYNGEE. The CDR3 totals 15 residues. In DNA, the CDR3 is TGTGCCAGCAGCGTAGGGGGGGAGAACACCGGGGAGCTGTTTTTT. Translating gives CASSVGGENTGELFF. The complete variable domain, with remaining parts taken from reference TRBV9 and TRBJ2-2, reads DSGVTQTPKHLITATGQRVTLRCSPRSGDLSVYWYQQSLDQGLQFLIQYYNGEERAKGNILERFSAQQFPDLHSELNLSSLELGDSALYFCASSVGGENTGELFFGEGSRLTVL.

The V call is TRBV5-1, the J call TRBJ1-2; D is unresolved. From germline, CDR1 is SGHRS and CDR2 YFSETQ. CDR3 size: 13 residues. Between the trimmed V and J ends, which lost 2 bases and 6 bases, there was a span of 11 bases. The chain's CDR3 is CASSFELEDGYTF. Here the CDR3 DNA reads TGCGCCAGCAGCTTCGAATTGGAGGATGGCTACACCTTC.

The chain has TRBV7-2 and TRBJ2-7; a possible D gene is TRBD2 (6 bases). The CDR3 loop spans 16 amino acids. V was trimmed by 5 bases and J by 6 bases, leaving 23 bases between them. Germline V gives CDR1 SGHTA, CDR2 FQGNSA. CDR3: CASSHLGKIGGLEQYF. CDR3 sequence (DNA): TGTGCCAGCAGCCACCTAGGCAAGATCGGGGGACTCGAGCAGTACTTC. The full variable domain, rest sourced from reference TRBV7-2 and TRBJ2-7, is GAGVSQSPSNKVTEKGKDVELRCDPISGHTALYWYRQSLGQGLEFLIYFQGNSAPDKSGLPSDRFSAERTGGSVSTLTIQRTQQEDSAVYLCASSHLGKIGGLEQYFGPGTRLTVT.

The chain employs TRBV7-9 and TRBJ2-7; possibly TRBD1 for D (5 bases). CDR3 length: 14 amino acids. Germline CDR1 SEHNR, CDR2 FQNEAQ (reference sequence). Trimming took 1 base from V and 5 from J, leaving 12 bases between them. The CDR3 DNA is TGTGCCAGCAGCTTAGTGATAGGGGTCCACGAGCAGTACTTC. It translates to CASSLVIGVHEQYF.

The chain combines TRBV6-1 with TRBJ2-3; TRBD1 aligns across 7 bases. The CDR3 runs 15 residues. The V gene's germline CDR1 is MNHNS and CDR2 SASEGT. Trimming removed 5 bases from V and 4 bases from J; junction bases left unmatched: 9. The CDR3 loop is CASSPLTQGADTQYF. The CDR3 DNA is TGTGCCAGCAGTCCCCTTACCCAGGGGGCAGATACGCAGTATTTT.

This clone was picked up one time. The chain is built from TRBV10-2 and TRBJ2-1; tentative D call: TRBD2 (6 bases). V lost 5 bases to trimming and J lost 5 bases, with 13 bases between them. The length of the CDR3 is 14 residues. Germline V gene sequence: CDR1 WSHSY, CDR2 SAAADI. This chain's CDR3 is CASSLSGTHNEQFF. CDR3 coding DNA: TGCGCCAGCAGTCTTAGCGGAACCCACAATGAGCAGTTCTTC.

This chain uses TRBV6-5 with TRBJ1-1; D gene unclear. V was cut by 0 bases and J by 0 bases, with 8 bases left in between. CDR1 and CDR2 (germline): MNHEY, SVGAGI. The CDR3 runs 15 residues. CDR3 amino acids: CASSYSAVMNTEAFF. Here the CDR3 DNA reads TGTGCCAGCAGTTACTCAGCGGTCATGAACACTGAAGCTTTCTTT.

The chain recombines TRBV5-1 with TRBJ2-1, with 9 positions matching TRBD2. V dropped 1 base and J dropped 7; count of bases not matched to a gene: 12. The germline CDR1 and CDR2 sequences are SGHRS and YFSETQ. The CDR3 runs to 17 residues. Here the CDR3 DNA reads TGCGCCAGCAGCTTGTTCGCGGGGGGGATTGTAGGAAATGAGCAGTTCTTC. Amino acids: CASSLFAGGIVGNEQFF.

The chain has TRBV7-9 and TRBJ1-1, with 11 bases that match TRBD1. Germline loops: CDR1 SEHNR, CDR2 FQNEAQ (reference sequence). This CDR3 comprises 16 residues. V trimming: 5 bases; J trimming: 1 base; junction bases outside the gene matches: 6. CDR3 region: CASSLGQGAGNTEAFF. The CDR3 nucleotides are TGTGCCAGCAGCCTAGGACAGGGGGCGGGGAACACTGAAGCTTTCTTT.

The chain employs TRBV4-1 and TRBJ2-7; TRBD1 might be the D (5 bases). The V gene lost 0 bases and the J gene lost 3 bases, with 12 bases spanning the gap. The CDR3 is made up of 15 amino acids. Germline values: CDR1 MGHRA, CDR2 YSYEKL. CDR3 in amino acids: CASSQEGVIGYEQYF. CDR3 DNA: TGCGCCAGCAGCCAAGAAGGGGTAATTGGCTACGAGCAGTACTTC.

A few counts support this clone. This sequence joins TRBV11-1 and TRBJ1-1; TRBD1 matches at 7 bases. Germline trimming cut 5 bases from V and 5 bases from J; bases unmatched to any gene: 2. The germline V gene encodes CDR1 SGHAT and CDR2 FQDESV (reference sequence). The CDR3 is made up of 12 amino acids. Written as DNA, the CDR3 is TGTGCCAGCAGCCCGACAGGGACTGAAGCTTTCTTT. Translating gives CASSPTGTEAFF.

The chain joins TRBV28 to TRBJ2-5, with 8 positions matching TRBD1. The CDR3 totals 13 residues. Germline V gene lookup returns CDR1 MDHEN and CDR2 SYDVKM. V lost 7 bases to trimming and J lost 5 bases; unmatched junction nucleotides: 6. The CDR3 sequence is CASNRPGGETQYF. The DNA of the CDR3 is TGTGCCAGCAACCGACCAGGGGGCGAGACCCAGTACTTC.

The table lists this clone with a few counts. The J gene is TRBJ2-3, the V gene TRBV5-1; TRBD1 is a possible D gene (5 bases). The V end lost 4 bases, the J end lost 0 bases, and 12 bases lay between the germline ends. This CDR3 contains 15 residues. Germline loops: CDR1 SGHRS, CDR2 YFSETQ. The CDR3 spells CASSLLGASTDTQYF. DNA of the CDR3: TGCGCCAGCAGCCTACTTGGGGCTAGCACAGATACGCAGTATTTT.

The V call is TRBV11-2, the J call TRBJ2-1, with TRBD1 as a possible D gene (5 bases). CDR1 SGHAT and CDR2 FQNNGV come from the germline V gene. The CDR3 has 12 amino acids. The V and J ends lost 2 bases and 7 bases respectively, with 6 bases between them. The CDR3 reads CASSLQGNEQFF. The CDR3 nucleotides are TGTGCCAGCAGCTTACAGGGTAATGAGCAGTTCTTC.

The chain carries TRBV4-3 and TRBJ2-7; D is possibly TRBD1 (5 bases). CDR3 length equals 17 residues. Germline V CDR1 and CDR2: LGHNA, YSLEER. V gave up 1 base and J gave up 1 base, with 17 bases separating them. The chain's CDR3 is CASSQAFFREDSYEQYF. The CDR3 nucleotides are TGCGCCAGCAGCCAAGCGTTCTTCAGGGAAGATTCCTACGAGCAGTACTTC.

The V gene is TRBV6-1, the J gene TRBJ1-1, with TRBD1 as a possible D gene (5 bases). The CDR3 totals 14 residues. CDR1 and CDR2 (germline): MNHNS, SASEGT. V was cut by 5 bases and J by 2 bases, with 12 bases left in between. The DNA for the CDR3 is TGTGCCAGCAGTCACGGACAAGGTAACACTGAAGCTTTCTTT. Protein sequence: CASSHGQGNTEAFF.

The CDR3: CASIPGGGRGVSEQFF. The CDR3 DNA sequence: TGCGCCAGCATCCCCGGGGGCGGGAGAGGAGTCAGTGAGCAGTTCTTC. This chain links TRBV5-1 with TRBJ2-1, with a weak D call TRBD2 (7 bases). The CDR3 consists of 16 residues. Between the trimmed V and J ends, which lost 6 bases and 9 bases, there was a span of 25 bases. Germline V gives CDR1 SGHRS, CDR2 YFSETQ.

This chain's CDR3 is CASSQRVRAGETQYF. In DNA form, the CDR3 reads TGCGCCAGCAGCCAACGGGTCAGGGCCGGGGAGACCCAGTACTTC. This chain joins TRBV4-1 and TRBJ2-5, with TRBD1 as a possible D gene (5 bases). Trimming took off 2 bases at V and 5 bases at J, with 15 bases between the two ends. Germline values: CDR1 MGHRA, CDR2 YSYEKL. The CDR3 is made up of 15 amino acids.

This chain links TRBV28 with TRBJ2-2, with 10 nucleotides matching TRBD1. Germline lookup yields CDR1 MDHEN and CDR2 SYDVKM. The CDR3 is 14 residues long. With 6 bases clipped from V and 5 bases from J, the junction kept 3 bases outside the gene matches. The CDR3 sequence: CASRVGQGTGELFF. The CDR3 nucleotides are TGTGCCAGCAGGGTGGGACAGGGGACCGGGGAGCTGTTTTTT.

The genes are TRBV6-5 and TRBJ2-7; the D gene is possibly TRBD1 (6 bases). Germline lookup yields CDR1 MNHEY and CDR2 SVGAGI. The CDR3 has 16 residues. V was shortened by 4 bases and J by 2 bases, with 18 bases between the two germline ends. CDR3 in amino acids: CASSSEQGSTAYEQYF. CDR3 sequence (DNA): TGTGCCAGCAGTTCCGAACAGGGCAGTACGGCCTACGAGCAGTACTTC.

This clone was seen a handful of times. V and J are TRBV6-1 and TRBJ1-4; D gene uncertain. Trimming pared 4 bases from V and 5 bases from J, leaving 8 bases between. This CDR3 contains 13 residues. Germline V lookup: CDR1 MNHNS, CDR2 SASEGT. Here the CDR3 reads CASSVLSNEKLFF. The CDR3 coding sequence is TGTGCCAGCAGTGTATTGTCCAATGAAAAACTGTTTTTT.